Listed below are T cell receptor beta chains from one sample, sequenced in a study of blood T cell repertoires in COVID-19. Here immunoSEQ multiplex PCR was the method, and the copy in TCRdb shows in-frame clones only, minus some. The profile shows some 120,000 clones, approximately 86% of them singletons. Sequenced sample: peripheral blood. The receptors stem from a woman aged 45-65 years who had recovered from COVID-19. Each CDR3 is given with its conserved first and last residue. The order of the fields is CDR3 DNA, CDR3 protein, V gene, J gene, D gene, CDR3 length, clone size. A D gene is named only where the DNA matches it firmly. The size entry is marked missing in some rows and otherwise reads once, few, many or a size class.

cdr3_nt: TGTGCCAGCAGTTACGACAGGGGGTTAGGAAACACCATATATTTT
cdr3_aa: CASSYDRGLGNTIYF
v_call: TRBV28
j_call: TRBJ1-3
d_call: TRBD1
cdr3_length: 15
clone_size: NA

cdr3_nt: TGTGCCAGCAGCAAAGCGCAACAGGGGAAGAGAAATGAGCAGTTCTTC
cdr3_aa: CASSKAQQGKRNEQFF
v_call: TRBV21-1
j_call: TRBJ2-1
d_call: NA
cdr3_length: 16
clone_size: NA

cdr3_nt: TGTGCCAGTAGTAGACAGGTAACATCCCTCTCCGAGCAGTACTTC
cdr3_aa: CASSRQVTSLSEQYF
v_call: TRBV19
j_call: TRBJ2-7
d_call: NA
cdr3_length: 15
clone_size: NA

cdr3_nt: TGTGCCAGTAGTATCGGGGTGACCTACGAGCAGTACTTC
cdr3_aa: CASSIGVTYEQYF
v_call: TRBV19
j_call: TRBJ2-7
d_call: NA
cdr3_length: 13
clone_size: NA

cdr3_nt: TGTGCCAGCAGTTTATCATGGCGACAGGGGTCCTACAATGAGCAGTTCTTC
cdr3_aa: CASSLSWRQGSYNEQFF
v_call: TRBV27
j_call: TRBJ2-1
d_call: TRBD1
cdr3_length: 17
clone_size: NA

cdr3_nt: TGTGCCAGCAGCCCTGGACAGTTCTATGGCTACACCTTC
cdr3_aa: CASSPGQFYGYTF
v_call: TRBV7-2
j_call: TRBJ1-2
d_call: NA
cdr3_length: 13
clone_size: NA

cdr3_nt: TGTGCCGTGTACAGCCTCTATAGCAATCAGCCCCAGCATTTT
cdr3_aa: CAVYSLYSNQPQHF
v_call: TRBV6-5
j_call: TRBJ1-5
d_call: NA
cdr3_length: 14
clone_size: NA

cdr3_nt: TGTGCCAGCAGCTTAGAGGCAGGGTCCCCGTCCTACGAGCAGTACTTC
cdr3_aa: CASSLEAGSPSYEQYF
v_call: TRBV7-9
j_call: TRBJ2-7
d_call: NA
cdr3_length: 16
clone_size: NA

cdr3_nt: TGTGCCAGCAGCGCAGGGGGCTATGGCTACACCTTC
cdr3_aa: CASSAGGYGYTF
v_call: TRBV12-3/TRBV12-4
j_call: TRBJ1-2
d_call: TRBD1
cdr3_length: 12
clone_size: NA

cdr3_nt: TGTGCCAGCAGCTCCTCAGGTAGCGGTCAATACAATGAGCAGTTCTTC
cdr3_aa: CASSSSGSGQYNEQFF
v_call: TRBV9
j_call: TRBJ2-1
d_call: NA
cdr3_length: 16
clone_size: once

cdr3_nt: TGTGCCAGCAGTGCCCGGACTAGCGGAACAGATACGCAGTATTTT
cdr3_aa: CASSARTSGTDTQYF
v_call: TRBV2
j_call: TRBJ2-3
d_call: TRBD2
cdr3_length: 15
clone_size: NA

cdr3_nt: TGTGCCACCAGCAGAGGCGAGGGGGAACTGTTTTTT
cdr3_aa: CATSRGEGELFF
v_call: TRBV15
j_call: TRBJ1-4
d_call: NA
cdr3_length: 12
clone_size: few

cdr3_nt: TGCGCCAGCAGCTTGGGGGACACGATTTACTTC
cdr3_aa: CASSLGDTIYF
v_call: TRBV5-1
j_call: TRBJ2-7
d_call: NA
cdr3_length: 11
clone_size: NA

cdr3_nt: TGTGCCAGCTCACCACCGAGCGGGGGTACAGATACGCAGTATTTT
cdr3_aa: CASSPPSGGTDTQYF
v_call: TRBV18
j_call: TRBJ2-3
d_call: TRBD2
cdr3_length: 15
clone_size: once

cdr3_nt: TGTGCCAGCAGCTTAGAGATCAGCATGCCGGGACAGGCTTACGAGCAGTACTTC
cdr3_aa: CASSLEISMPGQAYEQYF
v_call: TRBV7-7
j_call: TRBJ2-7
d_call: TRBD1
cdr3_length: 18
clone_size: NA

cdr3_nt: TGTGCCAGCAGCGCCCGGACAGGGGTCGAGACCCAGTACTTC
cdr3_aa: CASSARTGVETQYF
v_call: TRBV9
j_call: TRBJ2-5
d_call: TRBD1
cdr3_length: 14
clone_size: NA

cdr3_nt: TGTGCCAGCAGTCCCTGGGGGGTTTATGGAAACACCATATATTTT
cdr3_aa: CASSPWGVYGNTIYF
v_call: TRBV28
j_call: TRBJ1-3
d_call: NA
cdr3_length: 15
clone_size: NA

cdr3_nt: TGTGCCAGCAGCTTAGTTCCGGTGCGGCAGGGGGCCTCACCCCTCCACTTT
cdr3_aa: CASSLVPVRQGASPLHF
v_call: TRBV11-2
j_call: TRBJ1-6
d_call: TRBD1
cdr3_length: 17
clone_size: once

cdr3_nt: TGCGCCAGCAGCCAGTATATACAGGCAACTAATGAAAAACTGTTTTTT
cdr3_aa: CASSQYIQATNEKLFF
v_call: TRBV4-3
j_call: TRBJ1-4
d_call: NA
cdr3_length: 16
clone_size: NA

cdr3_nt: TGTGCCAGCAGCTTCCGAGTCGGTGCAGATACGCAGTATTTT
cdr3_aa: CASSFRVGADTQYF
v_call: TRBV7-2
j_call: TRBJ2-3
d_call: NA
cdr3_length: 14
clone_size: NA

cdr3_nt: TGCAGCGCCCTCCGGGGGGACACTGAAGCTTTCTTT
cdr3_aa: CSALRGDTEAFF
v_call: TRBV29-1
j_call: TRBJ1-1
d_call: NA
cdr3_length: 12
clone_size: NA

cdr3_nt: TGTGCCAGCAGCCAAGGTTCTTACACTGAAGCTTTCTTT
cdr3_aa: CASSQGSYTEAFF
v_call: TRBV4-2
j_call: TRBJ1-1
d_call: NA
cdr3_length: 13
clone_size: NA

cdr3_nt: TGTGCCAGCAGTTTCACCCCACAGGGGGGTGGTGAAAAACTGTTTTTT
cdr3_aa: CASSFTPQGGGEKLFF
v_call: TRBV6-5
j_call: TRBJ1-4
d_call: TRBD1
cdr3_length: 16
clone_size: NA

cdr3_nt: TGTGCCAGCACCGGGGATCGTCAGCCCCAGCATTTT
cdr3_aa: CASTGDRQPQHF
v_call: TRBV2
j_call: TRBJ1-5
d_call: NA
cdr3_length: 12
clone_size: NA

cdr3_nt: TGTGCCAGCAGTTCGGAGGGGTACTATGGCTACACCTTC
cdr3_aa: CASSSEGYYGYTF
v_call: TRBV6-2/TRBV6-3
j_call: TRBJ1-2
d_call: NA
cdr3_length: 13
clone_size: NA

cdr3_nt: TGTGCCAGCAGCATTCGGGTAGGGACTAGCGGGAGCATCTACGAGCAGTACTTC
cdr3_aa: CASSIRVGTSGSIYEQYF
v_call: TRBV7-2
j_call: TRBJ2-7
d_call: TRBD2
cdr3_length: 18
clone_size: NA

cdr3_nt: TGTGCCAGCTCACCACCCGGACAGCTTAGTGAAAAACTGTTTTTT
cdr3_aa: CASSPPGQLSEKLFF
v_call: TRBV18
j_call: TRBJ1-4
d_call: NA
cdr3_length: 15
clone_size: NA

cdr3_nt: TGTGCCAGCAGGTCCTCCGGGACAGCTCTCGAGGGCACCGGGGAGCTGTTTTTT
cdr3_aa: CASRSSGTALEGTGELFF
v_call: TRBV27
j_call: TRBJ2-2
d_call: TRBD1
cdr3_length: 18
clone_size: NA

cdr3_nt: TGTGCCAGCAGCCAAGCCCTGGTCGTCGGCTATGGCTACACCTTC
cdr3_aa: CASSQALVVGYGYTF
v_call: TRBV4-2
j_call: TRBJ1-2
d_call: NA
cdr3_length: 15
clone_size: NA

cdr3_nt: TGTGCCACCAGTGATACCGGGACAGGTAGTTTTGGCTACACCTTC
cdr3_aa: CATSDTGTGSFGYTF
v_call: TRBV24-1
j_call: TRBJ1-2
d_call: TRBD1
cdr3_length: 15
clone_size: NA

cdr3_nt: TGTGCCTGGAGTAGCGGGAGTTGGGAGACCCAGTACTTC
cdr3_aa: CAWSSGSWETQYF
v_call: TRBV30
j_call: TRBJ2-5
d_call: TRBD2
cdr3_length: 13
clone_size: NA

cdr3_nt: TGTGCCAGCAGCTTAAGCAGCGTTCCCTATGGCTACACCTTC
cdr3_aa: CASSLSSVPYGYTF
v_call: TRBV7-3
j_call: TRBJ1-2
d_call: NA
cdr3_length: 14
clone_size: few

cdr3_nt: TGTGCCAGCAGCTTGGGCCGGAGAGGAAACTATGGCTACACCTTC
cdr3_aa: CASSLGRRGNYGYTF
v_call: TRBV5-4
j_call: TRBJ1-2
d_call: NA
cdr3_length: 15
clone_size: many

cdr3_nt: TGCGCCAGCAGCTTGGTTTCCTACAGTGAGCAGTTCTTC
cdr3_aa: CASSLVSYSEQFF
v_call: TRBV5-1
j_call: TRBJ2-1
d_call: NA
cdr3_length: 13
clone_size: NA

cdr3_nt: TGTGCCTGGAGGGAACAGGGGGCGCCGATCTATGGCTACACCTTC
cdr3_aa: CAWREQGAPIYGYTF
v_call: TRBV30
j_call: TRBJ1-2
d_call: TRBD1
cdr3_length: 15
clone_size: NA

cdr3_nt: TGTGCCAGCTCACCAGCTTCAGGGTTAGGCGAGCAGTACTTC
cdr3_aa: CASSPASGLGEQYF
v_call: TRBV18
j_call: TRBJ2-7
d_call: NA
cdr3_length: 14
clone_size: NA

cdr3_nt: TGTGCCAGCAGCCCACGCTCAGATTTAACTGAAGCTTTCTTT
cdr3_aa: CASSPRSDLTEAFF
v_call: TRBV11-2
j_call: TRBJ1-1
d_call: NA
cdr3_length: 14
clone_size: NA

cdr3_nt: TGTGCCAGCAGCTCGCGCTCTAGCGGGAGCTCCTACAATGAGCAGTTCTTC
cdr3_aa: CASSSRSSGSSYNEQFF
v_call: TRBV5-5
j_call: TRBJ2-1
d_call: TRBD2
cdr3_length: 17
clone_size: many

cdr3_nt: TGTGCCACCAGTGATACCGGGACAGGGACCTACAATGAGCAGTTCTTC
cdr3_aa: CATSDTGTGTYNEQFF
v_call: TRBV24-1
j_call: TRBJ2-1
d_call: TRBD1
cdr3_length: 16
clone_size: NA

cdr3_nt: TGTGCCAGCAGCTCGGGGGGGGGACAGGGAACCTACGAGCAGTACTTC
cdr3_aa: CASSSGGGQGTYEQYF
v_call: TRBV11-3
j_call: TRBJ2-7
d_call: NA
cdr3_length: 16
clone_size: NA

cdr3_nt: TGTGCCAGCAGTCTCAGACTAGCGGGGATCAATGAGCAGTTCTTC
cdr3_aa: CASSLRLAGINEQFF
v_call: TRBV14
j_call: TRBJ2-1
d_call: TRBD2
cdr3_length: 15
clone_size: NA

cdr3_nt: TGTGCCAGCAGTTCCGACAGGGGGCCCCAGCATTTT
cdr3_aa: CASSSDRGPQHF
v_call: TRBV2
j_call: TRBJ1-5
d_call: TRBD1
cdr3_length: 12
clone_size: NA

cdr3_nt: TGTGCCAGCAGTCAGACAGGGCTCTCTGGAAACACCATATATTTT
cdr3_aa: CASSQTGLSGNTIYF
v_call: TRBV27
j_call: TRBJ1-3
d_call: TRBD1
cdr3_length: 15
clone_size: once

cdr3_nt: TGCAGTGCTAGTGATAGCGGGGGCCCGGGAACCGGGGAGCTGTTTTTT
cdr3_aa: CSASDSGGPGTGELFF
v_call: TRBV20-1
j_call: TRBJ2-2
d_call: TRBD2
cdr3_length: 16
clone_size: many

cdr3_nt: TGCAGTGCTAAGGGGAATACTGAAGCTTTCTTT
cdr3_aa: CSAKGNTEAFF
v_call: TRBV20-1
j_call: TRBJ1-1
d_call: NA
cdr3_length: 11
clone_size: NA

cdr3_nt: TGTGCCAGCAGTGAAGGCCTAGGCATCTCTGGAAACACCATATATTTT
cdr3_aa: CASSEGLGISGNTIYF
v_call: TRBV6-1
j_call: TRBJ1-3
d_call: NA
cdr3_length: 16
clone_size: NA

cdr3_nt: TGTGCCAGCAGCCTGACCTGGACTAGCGGGGGACGGGATACGCAGTATTTT
cdr3_aa: CASSLTWTSGGRDTQYF
v_call: TRBV7-8
j_call: TRBJ2-3
d_call: TRBD2
cdr3_length: 17
clone_size: NA

cdr3_nt: TGTGCCACCAGTGATACCGGGACAGGGGGTGTTGGCTACACCTTC
cdr3_aa: CATSDTGTGGVGYTF
v_call: TRBV24-1
j_call: TRBJ1-2
d_call: TRBD1
cdr3_length: 15
clone_size: NA

cdr3_nt: TGTGCCAGCAGCCAAGAAGGGACAGGGGGAGGGGAGCAGTACTTC
cdr3_aa: CASSQEGTGGGEQYF
v_call: TRBV3-1/TRBV3-2
j_call: TRBJ2-7
d_call: TRBD1
cdr3_length: 15
clone_size: NA

cdr3_nt: TGTGCCAGCAGCCCCCAGCCGGGTGAGCAGTTCTTC
cdr3_aa: CASSPQPGEQFF
v_call: TRBV7-3
j_call: TRBJ2-1
d_call: NA
cdr3_length: 12
clone_size: NA

cdr3_nt: TGTGCCAGTCTTGGACAGGGGGCGCTGGACATTCAGTACTTC
cdr3_aa: CASLGQGALDIQYF
v_call: TRBV19
j_call: TRBJ2-4
d_call: TRBD1
cdr3_length: 14
clone_size: NA

cdr3_nt: TGTGCCAGCAGCCCTAACACCGGGGAGCTGTTTTTT
cdr3_aa: CASSPNTGELFF
v_call: TRBV13
j_call: TRBJ2-2
d_call: NA
cdr3_length: 12
clone_size: NA

cdr3_nt: TGTGCCAGCAGCCAAGATTGGGCTAGCGGGTTTACTAGCACAGATACGCAGTATTTT
cdr3_aa: CASSQDWASGFTSTDTQYF
v_call: TRBV14
j_call: TRBJ2-3
d_call: TRBD2
cdr3_length: 19
clone_size: NA

cdr3_nt: TGCGCCAGCAGCAGCCGGCTAGCGGGAGGTAATGAGCAGTTCTTC
cdr3_aa: CASSSRLAGGNEQFF
v_call: TRBV5-1
j_call: TRBJ2-1
d_call: TRBD2
cdr3_length: 15
clone_size: NA